This T cell receptor (beta chain) was recovered during a study of blood T cell repertoires in COVID-19. Study information: Specimens from acute and convalescent COVID-19 originated in the United States, Italy and Spain. Sources were T cells, B-cell-depleted T cells, or PBMCs; the material itself was cDNA or gDNA.

TCRdb's table, derived via immunoSEQ multiplex PCR, lists solely in-frame clones and lacks some. This sample carries 200,000 to 250,000 clones, roughly 88% of them seen once, and the ten largest clones take over 3.5%. CDR1 and CDR2 from the germline V gene are MNHEY and SVGEGT. The CDR3 covers 14 residues. V trimming: 5 bases; J trimming: 3 bases; junction bases outside the gene matches: 6. Each participant's cohort was designated according to participant-reported clinical history. Shortly before study entry, within 2 weeks, exposed participants had met a COVID-19 case. The material sequenced was PBMCs or T cells enriched from blood (not recorded which). The TCR was taken from a woman between 25 and 40 years old who had been exposed to COVID-19. The chain recombines TRBV6-2 or TRBV6-3 with TRBJ2-7, with 8 bases identical to TRBD1. CDR3 amino acids: CASSKQGGRYEQYF. CDR3 in DNA: TGTGCCAGCAGTAAACAGGGGGGTCGCTACGAGCAGTACTTC.